This entry describes one T cell receptor beta chain. What it recognizes is unknown. A much larger clone differs by one base, so this may be a read error. Amplified regions were TCR beta CDR3 sequences from RNA transcripts. Initially, a first-round RT-PCR of the TCR CDR3 employed the HTBI primer set. MiXCR, run by TCRdb on the multiplex PCR reads, gives a single entry per CDR3 protein. Counted here are more than 500,000 distinct CDR3 sequences, under 15% occurring once; the ten biggest clones make up roughly 4.5%. The data were taken from a study of T cells in Graves' hyperthyroidism and ophthalmopathy. Individuals with ophthalmopathy presented a Clinical Activity Score of at least 3, a NOSPECS grade of at least 4 and a duration under 3 months. Used for diagnoses were clinical symptoms, serum thyroxine and TRAb, thyroid ultrasound and orbital computed tomography. Overall study results and limits: Ophthalmopathy could be told apart from stable hyperthyroidism with a 13 V-J model. Blood shared most expanded thyroid clonotypes above 0.001.

Input material: blood. The sequence was collected from a woman aged 40 to 49 with Graves' ophthalmopathy.

CDR3 in DNA: TGTGCCTGGATCTTCAGGACATCCCCGGGGGGCTACACCTTC. This translates into CAWIFRTSPGGYTF. The genes are TRBV30 and TRBJ1-2, with a possible D match to TRBD1 (5 bases). Deletions cut 4 bases from V and 8 bases from J, with 20 bases between. This CDR3 comprises 14 residues. Germline V gene sequence: CDR1 GTSNPN, CDR2 SVGIG (reference sequence).